Presented here are 7 T cell receptor beta chains from one specimen sequenced in a study of T cell clones after liver transplantation. TCRdb's copy holds only in-frame clones and misses some; the assay was immunoSEQ multiplex PCR. Among about 71,000 clones listed, roughly 80% were seen once. Sequencing was performed on CD4+ T cells from blood, taken 12 months after liver transplant. Receptors were obtained from a human patient who received a liver transplant. Some T cells may possibly be graft donor cells.

The gene calls are TRBV21-1 and TRBJ1-2; TRBD1 is the table's D call, not checked against the DNA. TRBV21-1 is listed as a pseudogene. CDR3 size: 12 residues. As DNA, the CDR3 is TGTGCCAGCAGCAAAAGGGGGCTTGGCTACACCTTC. As protein: CASSKRGLGYTF.

The rearrangement joins TRBV29-1 to TRBJ2-1; a possible D gene is TRBD1 (5 bases). V was shortened by 7 bases and J by 0 bases, with 16 bases between the two germline ends. Germline-derived CDR1 and CDR2 are SQVTM and ANQGSEA. The CDR3 runs 15 residues. CDR3 residues: CSGERTHSSYNEQFF. In DNA form, the CDR3 reads TGCAGCGGCGAACGGACACATAGCTCCTACAATGAGCAGTTCTTC.

V is TRBV4-1 and J is TRBJ1-1, with D unresolved. Trimming removed 5 bases from V and 8 bases from J, with 15 bases in between. The CDR3 is 13 amino acids. Germline loops: CDR1 MGHRA, CDR2 YSYEKL. The CDR3 bases are TGCGCCAGCAGCTCCGCCCGGACCCAAGAAGCTTTCTTT. Amino acids: CASSSARTQEAFF.

The sample holds a few counts of this clone. This chain joins TRBV5-4 and TRBJ2-5; 9 nucleotides agree with TRBD2. V was clipped by 0 bases and J by 5 bases; unmatched bases: 2. Germline CDR1 reads SGHNT; CDR2 reads YYREEE (reference sequence). This CDR3 region has 14 residues. Here the CDR3 DNA reads TGTGCCAGCAGCTTGGGACTAGCGGCGGAGACCCAGTACTTC. It is translated as CASSLGLAAETQYF.

The chain links TRBV29-1 to TRBJ1-1; D might be TRBD1 (6 bases). The CDR3 extends over 13 amino acids. Germline loops: CDR1 SQVTM, CDR2 ANQGSEA. V lost 3 bases to trimming and J lost 3 bases, with 11 bases between them. The CDR3 DNA reads as TGCAGCGTTGACCTCAACAGGGACACTGAAGCTTTCTTT. It yields the protein CSVDLNRDTEAFF.

The CDR3 DNA is TGTGCCAGCAGCTGGGTGGGGAACTACGAGCAGTACTTC. Protein: CASSWVGNYEQYF. This sequence joins TRBV5-6 and TRBJ2-7; D remains unclear. Germline assignment: CDR1 SGHDT and CDR2 YYEEEE. CDR3 size: 13 residues. The germline V and J ends were trimmed by 3 bases and 3 bases, with 10 bases remaining between them.

The rearrangement links TRBV5-1 to TRBJ2-7; D not resolved. The V end lost 0 bases, the J end lost 0 bases, and 13 bases lay between the germline ends. The CDR3 is 16 residues long. In germline, CDR1 is SGHRS, CDR2 YFSETQ. CDR3 loop: CASSLGPLILSYEQYF. The DNA for the CDR3 is TGCGCCAGCAGCTTGGGGCCCCTAATACTCTCCTACGAGCAGTACTTC.